This entry lists 19 T cell receptor beta chains sequenced from one sample in a study of blood T cell repertoires in COVID-19. Clones were sequenced by immunoSEQ multiplex PCR, and TCRdb holds only the in-frame ones, with some missing. The table shows around 160,000 clones, with approximately 87% occurring only once. Sequencing input: peripheral blood. All receptors derive from an older woman with COVID-19, enrolled during active disease.

V gene TRBV5-8 combines with J gene TRBJ2-3; TRBD2 might be the D (7 bases). Germline values: CDR1 SGHTS, CDR2 YDEGEE. The CDR3 is 12 amino acids. V lost 5 bases to trimming and J lost 10 bases, with 14 bases between them. The CDR3 spells CASRVPGGPQYF. The CDR3 bases are TGTGCCAGCAGGGTCCCGGGGGGCCCGCAGTATTTT.

The chain has TRBV28 and TRBJ2-7; no reliable D call. The germline V gene has CDR1 MDHEN and CDR2 SYDVKM. With 1 base removed from V and 3 bases from J, the gap between germline ends came to 7 bases. The CDR3 runs to 13 residues. The CDR3 sequence is CASSLFHSYEQYF. In DNA form, the CDR3 reads TGTGCCAGCAGTTTATTTCACAGCTACGAGCAGTACTTC.

The sample holds many counts of this clone. V and J are TRBV19 and TRBJ2-3, with 11 bases that match TRBD1. Trimming at V came to 7 bases and at J to 3 bases, leaving 9 bases not matched to a gene. The CDR3 is 16 residues long. Germline CDR1 reads LNHDA; CDR2 reads SQIVND (reference sequence). The CDR3 nucleotides read TGTGCCAGTACCAATCCCGGGACAGGGGGAACAGATACGCAGTATTTT. Translation: CASTNPGTGGTDTQYF.

A single count supports this clone. The chain joins TRBV28 to TRBJ1-6; tentatively, D is TRBD1 (6 bases). V lost 9 bases, J lost 6 bases, and 9 bases lay in between. The germline gives CDR1 MDHEN, CDR2 SYDVKM. CDR3 length: 12 residues. The CDR3, as DNA: TGTGCCAGTGGCAGGGGTAATTCACCCCTCCACTTT. Protein: CASGRGNSPLHF.

This chain connects TRBV30 to TRBJ1-2; no reliable D call. The CDR3 has 10 amino acids. CDR1 and CDR2 from the germline V gene are GTSNPN and SVGIG (reference sequence). V gave up 6 bases and J gave up 7 bases, with 9 bases separating them. CDR3 sequence (DNA): TGTGCCTGCAGATACGTTGGCTACACCTTC. Residues: CACRYVGYTF.

V and J are TRBV5-1 and TRBJ1-1; D ambiguous. V gave up 6 bases and J gave up 0 bases, with 12 bases separating them. CDR1 SGHRS and CDR2 YFSETQ come from the germline V gene. CDR3 size: 14 residues. The CDR3 bases are TGCGCCAGCACTCGGAGTTACATGAACACTGAAGCTTTCTTT. It codes for CASTRSYMNTEAFF.

This rearrangement joins TRBV18 to TRBJ1-4; D might be TRBD1 (5 bases). Germline-derived CDR1 and CDR2 are KGHSH and LQKENI. Trimming removed 3 bases from V and 5 bases from J, with 13 bases in between. The CDR3 extends over 15 amino acids. DNA for the CDR3: TGTGCCAGCTCACCGGCGGGACGGGAGAATGAAAAACTGTTTTTT. Translation gives CASSPAGRENEKLFF.

The chain recombines TRBV30 with TRBJ2-1, with D possibly being TRBD1 (6 bases). Trimming stripped 3 bases from V and 5 bases from J, with 14 bases between. The CDR3 covers 14 residues. Germline loops: CDR1 GTSNPN, CDR2 SVGIG (reference sequence). The CDR3 loop is CAWSSGTPDNEQFF. In DNA form, the CDR3 reads TGTGCCTGGAGCTCCGGGACACCGGACAATGAGCAGTTCTTC.

This chain connects TRBV4-2 to TRBJ1-6; unclear D gene. This CDR3 is 15 amino acids long. With 4 bases removed from V and 9 bases from J, the gap between germline ends came to 16 bases. Germline CDR1 is LGHNA and CDR2 is YNFKEQ. CDR3 protein: CASSLKLDVASPLHF. DNA of the CDR3: TGTGCCAGCAGCCTAAAACTAGACGTTGCTTCACCCCTCCACTTT.

Only one count was recorded for this clone. The chain employs TRBV5-6 and TRBJ1-4, with D hard to call. V was pared by 3 bases and J by 7 bases, with 13 bases between. Looked up from germline, CDR1 is SGHDT and CDR2 is YYEEEE. This CDR3 is 14 amino acids long. The CDR3 DNA reads TGTGCCAGCAGCTCACCGGCCAACAGTGAAAAACTGTTTTTT. Amino acids: CASSSPANSEKLFF.

The rearrangement links TRBV10-3 to TRBJ2-7, with 7 bases lining up with TRBD2. J gave up 6 bases and V 8 bases, and 16 bases lay outside the gene matches. Germline CDR1 reads ENHRY; CDR2 reads SYGVKD. This CDR3 has 15 residues. CDR3 sequence reads: CAIREAAGLSSEQYF. The CDR3 region has the DNA TGTGCCATCCGGGAAGCAGCGGGGTTATCGAGCGAGCAGTACTTC.

This sequence joins TRBV5-6 and TRBJ2-5; D is unresolved. Germline values: CDR1 SGHDT, CDR2 YYEEEE. CDR3 length: 16 amino acids. V lost 2 bases and J 2 bases, leaving 16 bases between the germline ends. DNA of the CDR3: TGTGCCAGCAGCTTCCTTGGCTACAGTATACAAGAGACCCAGTACTTC. It specifies CASSFLGYSIQETQYF.

V is TRBV7-3 and J is TRBJ2-3; 8 positions match TRBD2. Germline CDR1 SGHTA, CDR2 FQGTGA. The trim removed 4 bases at V and 5 bases at J, leaving 8 bases unmatched. The CDR3 is 15 amino acids. The CDR3 is CASSSQAGVVDTQYF. CDR3 nucleotides: TGTGCCAGCAGCTCTCAAGCGGGGGTTGTAGATACGCAGTATTTT.

This clone was detected only a few times. The J gene is TRBJ1-5, the V gene TRBV5-1; D is uncertain. Germline CDR1 SGHRS, CDR2 YFSETQ. Trimming took off 0 bases at V and 6 bases at J, with 13 bases between the two ends. This CDR3 has 15 amino acids. In DNA, the CDR3 is TGCGCCAGCAGCTTGGACGGGGTAATGGGTCAGCCCCAGCATTTT. It specifies CASSLDGVMGQPQHF. The full variable domain, its missing parts supplied by reference TRBV5-1 and TRBJ1-5, is KAGVTQTPRYLIKTRGQQVTLSCSPISGHRSVSWYQQTPGQGLQFLFEYFSETQRNKGNFPGRFSGRQFSNSRSEMNVSTLELGDSALYLCASSLDGVMGQPQHFGDGTRLSIL.

The J gene is TRBJ2-7, the V gene TRBV11-2; 11 bases match TRBD2. CDR1 and CDR2 from the germline V gene are SGHAT and FQNNGV. V dropped 6 bases and J dropped 2; count of bases not matched to a gene: 6. This CDR3 has 15 amino acids. The CDR3 sequence: CASSRFSGGAYEQYF. The DNA of the CDR3 is TGTGCCAGCAGTAGATTTAGCGGGGGGGCCTACGAGCAGTACTTC.

In its sample, this clone was seen a few times. V usage is TRBV5-1 and J usage is TRBJ1-2; 7 bases line up with TRBD1. This CDR3 spans 15 amino acids. Germline trimming cut 4 bases from V and 2 bases from J; bases unmatched to any gene: 8. Germline-derived CDR1 and CDR2 are SGHRS and YFSETQ. CDR3: CASSAQGGSNYGYTF. CDR3 in DNA: TGCGCCAGCAGCGCCCAAGGGGGCAGCAACTATGGCTACACCTTC.

In nucleotides, the CDR3 is TGTGCCTGGGGACAGGGAAGCGGGGAGCTGTTTTTT. It yields the protein CAWGQGSGELFF. The chain employs TRBV30 and TRBJ2-2; 8 bases line up with TRBD1. V shed 5 bases and J 7 bases; nucleotides not matched to a gene: 3. The CDR3 consists of 12 residues. Germline CDR1 GTSNPN, CDR2 SVGIG (reference sequence). Combining the CDR3 with reference TRBV30 and TRBJ2-2 gives the whole variable domain SQTIHQWPATLVQPVGSPLSLECTVEGTSNPNLYWYRQAAGRGLQLLFYSVGIGQISSEVPQNLSASRPQDRQFILSSKKLLLSDSGFYLCAWGQGSGELFFGEGSRLTVL.

This clone has more than one count but fewer than ten. V gene TRBV2 combines with J gene TRBJ1-1, with D maybe TRBD1 (5 bases). CDR1 SNHLY and CDR2 FYNNEI come from the germline V gene. The CDR3 covers 15 residues. Trimming took 7 bases from V and 1 from J, leaving 16 bases between them. DNA for the CDR3: TGTGCCAGCACTGTTACGGGGGGTACGAACACTGAAGCTTTCTTT. This codes for CASTVTGGTNTEAFF.

This CDR3 reads CASVDRGRGEQFF. DNA for the CDR3: TGTGCCAGCGTGGACAGGGGGCGAGGTGAGCAGTTCTTC. The chain recombines TRBV6-6 with TRBJ2-1, with 11 bases lining up with TRBD1. Germline V gene lookup returns CDR1 MNHNY and CDR2 SVGAGI (reference sequence). The trim removed 8 bases at V and 9 bases at J, leaving 6 bases unmatched. The CDR3 contains 13 residues.